This TCR beta chain was observed in a study of CD8+CD57+ T cells in acquired aplastic anemia. Study-wide results and caveats: There were around 28 CD8+ CDR3 sequences that occurred in both patients and controls.

After removal of 3 bases from V and 4 bases from J, the junction contained 6 bases not matched to a gene. The CDR3 has 16 residues. Germline CDR1 and CDR2: SNHLY and FYNNEI. This clonotype was seen a handful of times. Its antigen is undetermined. This may be a read error: a much more frequent sequence differs by one nucleotide. The template for TCR beta VDJ and CDR3 sequence profiling was genomic DNA. TCRdb reprocessed the reads with MiXCR, giving one entry per CDR3 protein. The sample consists of under 250,000 distinct CDR3 sequences, around 32% of them appearing once. The chain joins TRBV2 to TRBJ2-1, with TRBD2 matching 10 bases. The clonotype was recovered from a human donor in good health, serving as a control. Sequencing was carried out using sorted CD4+, CD8+, or CD8+CD57+ T cells (not recorded which) from PBMCs. The DNA for the CDR3 is TGTGCCAGCAGTGAGACCGGACTAGCGGAATACAATGAGCAGTTCTTC. Amino acid sequence: CASSETGLAEYNEQFF.